Following are 23 T cell receptor beta chains from one sample sequenced in a study of cytomegalovirus exposure and HLA in healthy donors. PCR used 60 Vbeta primers and 13 Jbeta primers. Using immunoSEQ multiplex PCR, the repertoire was profiled, and TCRdb retains in-frame clones only, with some absent. The sample holds 200,000 to 250,000 clones; approximately 84% are singletons and the top ten take over 0.5%. The source material was PBMCs. These receptors all stem from a woman in her thirties or forties in good health and CMV-seronegative.

V and J are TRBV11-2 and TRBJ1-4; 10 nucleotides match TRBD1. The CDR3 contains 14 residues. The germline V gene encodes CDR1 SGHAT and CDR2 FQNNGV. Trimming removed 4 bases from V and 8 bases from J; junction bases left unmatched: 4. The chain's CDR3 is CASSSGQGTEKLFF. Written as DNA, the CDR3 is TGTGCCAGCAGCTCGGGACAGGGGACGGAAAAACTGTTTTTT.

This chain links TRBV19 with TRBJ2-7, with a possible D match to TRBD2 (5 bases). V lost 6 bases and J lost 3, with 15 bases in between. The CDR3 covers 14 residues. Germline lookup yields CDR1 LNHDA and CDR2 SQIVND (reference sequence). The CDR3 sequence: CASRWTQESYEQYF. In DNA, the CDR3 is TGTGCCAGTAGATGGACTCAGGAAAGCTACGAGCAGTACTTC.

This chain uses TRBV4-3 with TRBJ2-7; no clear D. This CDR3 is 15 amino acids long. Deletions cut 3 bases from V and 0 bases from J, with 12 bases between. The germline V gene has CDR1 LGHNA and CDR2 YSLEER. CDR3 sequence (DNA): TGCGCCAGCAGCCAGACCCTTGGCGGCTCCTACGAGCAGTACTTC. This translates into CASSQTLGGSYEQYF.

The chain recombines TRBV29-1 with TRBJ2-7; TRBD1 is a possible D gene (6 bases). The CDR3 extends over 14 amino acids. Germline CDR1 and CDR2: SQVTM and ANQGSEA. The V gene lost 7 bases and the J gene lost 3 bases, with 19 bases spanning the gap. The CDR3 bases are TGCAGCGCATTCAGGGGTCTAGGGGACTACGAGCAGTACTTC. Amino acids: CSAFRGLGDYEQYF.

The chain is built from TRBV5-4 and TRBJ2-5; 10 bases map to TRBD2. Germline trimming cut 0 bases from V and 3 bases from J; bases unmatched to any gene: 2. Germline values: CDR1 SGHNT, CDR2 YYREEE (reference sequence). The CDR3 extends over 15 amino acids. For the CDR3, the DNA is TGTGCCAGCAGCTTGGCGCTAGCGGGGGAAGAGACCCAGTACTTC. Its translation is CASSLALAGEETQYF.

The chain recombines TRBV7-9 with TRBJ2-7; 9 bases fit TRBD1. V lost 8 bases, J lost 1 base, and 6 bases stayed unmatched. The CDR3 is 14 residues long. Germline CDR1 and CDR2: SEHNR and FQNEAQ (reference sequence). CDR3 in DNA: TGTGCCAGCTCTGCGACAGGGGGATCCTACGAGCAGTACTTC. This translates into CASSATGGSYEQYF.

The rearrangement joins TRBV5-4 to TRBJ1-1; D possibly corresponds to TRBD1 (6 bases). The ends were cut back, 3 bases at V and 7 bases at J, with 19 bases in the middle. Looked up from germline, CDR1 is SGHNT and CDR2 is YYREEE (reference sequence). The CDR3 totals 15 residues. The CDR3 sequence is CASSSEGGRLNEAFF. In nucleotides, the CDR3 is TGTGCCAGCAGCTCGGAGGGGGGGAGATTGAATGAAGCTTTCTTT.

V is TRBV5-1 and J is TRBJ2-5; D ambiguous. The germline V gene encodes CDR1 SGHRS and CDR2 YFSETQ. Trimming shortened V by 0 bases and J by 5 bases, and 2 bases separated the two germline ends. The CDR3 sequence is 11 residues long. The CDR3 spells CASSLAETQYF. The CDR3 DNA reads as TGCGCCAGCAGCTTGGCGGAGACCCAGTACTTC.

The chain couples TRBV5-5 to TRBJ2-7, with 8 bases matching TRBD1. CDR3 length equals 14 residues. Germline CDR1 is SGHKS and CDR2 is YYEKEE (reference sequence). With V trimmed by 4 bases and J by 4 bases, 7 bases remained unmatched. Written as DNA, the CDR3 is TGTGCCAGCAGCCCAGGACAGGGTGGTTACGAGCAGTACTTC. Residues: CASSPGQGGYEQYF.

This chain connects TRBV7-9 to TRBJ1-1, with D tentatively TRBD1 (5 bases). The CDR3 consists of 14 residues. V lost 5 bases, J lost 4 bases, and 14 bases lay in between. Germline loops: CDR1 SEHNR, CDR2 FQNEAQ (reference sequence). CDR3 sequence reads: CASSGNQGLTEAFF. CDR3 nucleotide sequence: TGTGCCAGCAGCGGAAATCAGGGCCTCACTGAAGCTTTCTTT.

This clone was counted a single time. The chain links TRBV7-2 to TRBJ2-7; no reliable D call. CDR1 is SGHTA and CDR2 is FQGNSA in the germline V gene. The V and J ends lost 0 bases and 0 bases respectively, with 12 bases between them. The CDR3 consists of 16 residues. In nucleotides, the CDR3 is TGTGCCAGCAGCTTAGCGAACACAGCCAACTCCTACGAGCAGTACTTC. Its protein is CASSLANTANSYEQYF.

This clone was recorded only once. This chain links TRBV4-2 with TRBJ2-5; the match to TRBD2 covers 12 bases. From germline, CDR1 is LGHNA and CDR2 YNFKEQ. The CDR3 consists of 17 residues. The V segment lost 2 bases and the J segment 5 bases; nucleotides outside the gene matches: 9. The CDR3: CASSQLPSGGAQETQYF. DNA of the CDR3: TGTGCCAGCAGCCAACTTCCTAGCGGGGGGGCCCAGGAGACCCAGTACTTC.

The chain's CDR3 is CASSLEIGTAFSGNTIYF. CDR3 nucleotide sequence: TGCGCCAGCAGCTTGGAGATTGGGACAGCTTTCTCTGGAAACACCATATATTTT. The V call is TRBV5-1, the J call TRBJ1-3; 7 nucleotides line up with TRBD1. J lost 0 bases, V lost 0 bases, and 9 bases had no gene match. CDR1 and CDR2 (germline): SGHRS, YFSETQ. The CDR3 consists of 18 residues.

The chain couples TRBV28 to TRBJ1-5; tentative D call: TRBD1 (6 bases). V was pared by 1 base and J by 6 bases, with 16 bases between. The CDR3 is 16 amino acids. CDR1 and CDR2 (germline): MDHEN, SYDVKM. The CDR3 here is CASSLYGRGFSQPQHF. Written as DNA, the CDR3 is TGTGCCAGCAGTTTATACGGCAGGGGTTTTAGTCAGCCCCAGCATTTT.

The genes are TRBV30 and TRBJ1-4; a weak D match, TRBD1 (6 bases). V was shortened by 0 bases and J by 8 bases, with 10 bases between the two germline ends. The germline V gene encodes CDR1 GTSNPN and CDR2 SVGIG (reference sequence). This CDR3 has 13 amino acids. CDR3 loop: CAWSVGRGEKLFF. The CDR3 nucleotides read TGTGCCTGGAGTGTGGGCAGGGGCGAAAAACTGTTTTTT.

This clone appeared once. V usage is TRBV30 and J usage is TRBJ2-5, with D tentatively TRBD2 (6 bases). The ends were cut back, 1 base at V and 4 bases at J, with 10 bases in the middle. This CDR3 is 13 amino acids long. Germline values: CDR1 GTSNPN, CDR2 SVGIG (reference sequence). The CDR3 sequence is CAWSGRRGETQYF. The DNA for the CDR3 is TGTGCCTGGAGTGGGAGGAGGGGAGAGACCCAGTACTTC.

The chain couples TRBV6-6 to TRBJ1-2; 12 positions match TRBD1. CDR1 and CDR2 (germline): MNHNY, SVGAGI (reference sequence). Germline trimming cut 2 bases from V and 7 bases from J; bases unmatched to any gene: 8. The CDR3 runs to 16 residues. The CDR3 coding sequence is TGTGCCAGCAGTTACCCACCGGGACAGGGGGCGCGTGGCTACACCTTC. It yields the protein CASSYPPGQGARGYTF.

On this clone: Compared with germline, one end of the junction differs, possibly owing to a read error. The V call is TRBV7-7, the J call TRBJ1-1, with unresolved D. CDR3 length: 13 residues. Germline loops: CDR1 SSHAT, CDR2 FNYEAQ (reference sequence). The DNA of the CDR3 is TGTGCTAGCAGCTTAGAACTAAACACTGAAGCTTTCTTT. It is translated as CASSLELNTEAFF.

This sequence joins TRBV6-6 and TRBJ1-5, with D perhaps TRBD1 (6 bases). V lost 8 bases and J 6 bases, leaving 14 bases between the germline ends. Looked up from germline, CDR1 is MNHNY and CDR2 is SVGAGI (reference sequence). The CDR3 covers 13 residues. CDR3 protein: CASVSGGFQPQHF. The CDR3 coding sequence is TGTGCCAGCGTAAGTGGGGGCTTTCAGCCCCAGCATTTT.

This chain uses TRBV5-1 with TRBJ2-7; 9 bases agree with TRBD1. Germline V gene data show CDR1 as SGHRS and CDR2 as YFSETQ. The CDR3 runs to 14 residues. Trimming at V came to 7 bases and at J to 3 bases, leaving 8 bases not matched to a gene. The CDR3 reads CASGNRGHGYEQYF. The DNA of the CDR3 is TGCGCCAGCGGAAACAGGGGGCACGGCTACGAGCAGTACTTC.

The chain combines TRBV27 with TRBJ1-4; TRBD1 aligns across 10 bases. V trimming: 6 bases; J trimming: 5 bases; junction bases outside the gene matches: 3. Per germline, CDR1 MNHEY and CDR2 SMNVEV (reference sequence). This CDR3 is built from 14 residues. CDR3 nucleotides: TGTGCCAGCAGCTGGACAGGGGGAAATGAAAAACTGTTTTTT. This sequence encodes CASSWTGGNEKLFF.

The chain carries TRBV10-3 and TRBJ2-5, with TRBD1 identical over 12 bases. Germline V gene data show CDR1 as ENHRY and CDR2 as SYGVKD. Trimming at V came to 4 bases and at J to 7 bases, leaving 10 bases not matched to a gene. This CDR3 has 16 amino acids. CDR3 loop: CAISALGTGGVGTQYF. The CDR3 DNA follows: TGTGCCATCAGTGCCCTTGGGACAGGGGGCGTTGGGACCCAGTACTTC.

V is TRBV5-1 and J is TRBJ2-2; D is possibly TRBD1 (6 bases). V was pared by 4 bases and J by 1 base, with 11 bases between. The CDR3 has 15 amino acids. Germline CDR1 and CDR2: SGHRS and YFSETQ. DNA of the CDR3: TGCGCCAGCAGCCCGGGACATATGAACACCGGGGAGCTGTTTTTT. It yields the protein CASSPGHMNTGELFF.